The rows below give T cell receptor beta chains drawn from one sample of a study of neurological immune-mediated disorders. TCRdb reprocessed the 5' RACE reads with MiXCR, giving one entry per CDR3 protein. The sample has about 74,000 distinct CDR3 sequences; roughly 5.5% are singletons. The sequencing input was PBMCs. The receptors shown here come from a man between 18 and 35 years old with multiple sclerosis. The CDR3 runs from the conserved cysteine through the conserved F or W. A D gene is named only where the DNA matches it firmly. Clone size is given as once, few or many counts, or a class when the clone is expanded.

V	D	J	size	DNA	CDR3
TRBV7-2	NA	TRBJ2-7	many	TGTGCCAGCAGCTTAGCTGCCCTTGGGGGCGAGCAGTACTTC	CASSLAALGGEQYF
TRBV9	TRBD1	TRBJ2-7	many	TGTGCCAGCAGCGTAGATCCCGACAGGGCCTACGAGCAGTACTTC	CASSVDPDRAYEQYF
TRBV9	NA	TRBJ1-1	many	TGTGCCAGCAGCGTCAACAGGGAGGGAACTGAAGCTTTCTTT	CASSVNREGTEAFF
TRBV20-1	NA	TRBJ1-1	many	TGCAGTGCTAGACAAACCCCCCGGGTAGTGAACACTGAAGCTTTCTTT	CSARQTPRVVNTEAFF
TRBV2	NA	TRBJ1-1	few	TGTGCCAGCATTATAAACACTGAAGCTTTCTTT	CASIINTEAFF
TRBV18	NA	TRBJ2-1	many	TGTGCCAGCTCACCGGAGGGAGGCGCCTACAATGAGCAGTTCTTC	CASSPEGGAYNEQFF
TRBV24-1	TRBD2	TRBJ2-3	many	TGTGCCACCAGTTTACCTAGCGGAACAGATACGCAGTATTTT	CATSLPSGTDTQYF
TRBV7-2	TRBD2	TRBJ2-5	many	TGTGCCAGCAGCCTAGGGGGACTAGGGTCTGTTTCTCAAGAGACCCAGTACTTC	CASSLGGLGSVSQETQYF
TRBV20-1	NA	TRBJ1-1	many	TGCAGTGCGACGTCCCGAAGAGCTTTCTTT	CSATSRRAFF
TRBV20-1	NA	TRBJ2-3	many	TGCAGTGCTAGGGGGCCAGGGGGGACAGATACGCAGTATTTT	CSARGPGGTDTQYF
TRBV7-7	NA	TRBJ2-2	few	TGTGCTAGCAGCCTAGAAAGGGCCGGGGAGCTGTTTTTT	CASSLERAGELFF
TRBV24-1	TRBD2	TRBJ2-4	many	TGTGCCACCAGTGGTCCGGGACTAGGACGGGCCAAAAACATTCAGTACTTC	CATSGPGLGRAKNIQYF
TRBV4-3	NA	TRBJ2-7	many	TGCGCCAGCAGCCAATCAGAGACAATGGGCTACGAGCAGTACTTC	CASSQSETMGYEQYF
TRBV16	NA	TRBJ1-4	many	TGTGCCAGCAGCCGAGACCGGGCTGGTGGTGAAAAACTGTTTTTT	CASSRDRAGGEKLFF
TRBV28	TRBD2	TRBJ2-1	many	TGTGCCAGCAGTCCCCGTCCTAGCGGGAGGGCCCGCAATGAGCAGTTCTTC	CASSPRPSGRARNEQFF
TRBV20-1	TRBD1	TRBJ1-1	many	TGCAGTGCTGGTGGCAGGGGGCACAATACTGAAGCTTTCTTT	CSAGGRGHNTEAFF
TRBV5-1	NA	TRBJ2-7	many	TGCGCCAGCAGCTTGGAAACCCGGGCTTCCTACGAGCAGTACTTC	CASSLETRASYEQYF
TRBV29-1	NA	TRBJ2-5	many	TGCAGCGTCGACACCCCCGGGCAGACCCAGTACTTC	CSVDTPGQTQYF
TRBV20-1	NA	TRBJ1-1	many	TGCAGTAACACTGAAGCTTTCTTT	CSNTEAFF
TRBV24-1	NA	TRBJ1-1	many	TGTGCCACCAGTGATCCGGACACTGAAGCTTTCTTT	CATSDPDTEAFF
TRBV20-1	NA	TRBJ1-5	many	TGCAGTGCTAGAGATTCTTTCCCCAGGTCCAATCAGCCCCAGCATTTT	CSARDSFPRSNQPQHF
TRBV29-1	NA	TRBJ2-1	many	TGCAGCGTTGTAGCAAATGAGCAGTTCTTC	CSVVANEQFF
TRBV10-3	NA	TRBJ1-5	many	TGTGCCATCAGTGAGGACAAGGGGAGCAATCAGCCCCAGAATTTT	CAISEDKGSNQPQNF
TRBV5-1	TRBD1	TRBJ2-1	many	TGCGCCAGCAGCATAGGACAGGTAGGGGAGCAGTTCTTC	CASSIGQVGEQFF
TRBV5-1	NA	TRBJ2-1	many	TGCGCCAGCGACCGAGGGAACAGGGAGGATGAGCAGTTCTTC	CASDRGNREDEQFF
TRBV28	TRBD2	TRBJ2-7	many	TGTGCCAGCAAGTTAGAACTAGCGGGAGACGAGCAGTACTTC	CASKLELAGDEQYF
TRBV20-1	TRBD1	TRBJ2-7	many	TGCAGTGCTAGAGACTACAGGGGTGGCGACGAGCAGTACTTC	CSARDYRGGDEQYF
TRBV20-1	NA	TRBJ1-5	many	TGCAGTGCTAGGCGGGAGGGGGGTTCGCCCCAGCATTTT	CSARREGGSPQHF
TRBV5-1	TRBD1	TRBJ1-6	many	TGCGCCAGCAGCTTGACGGGACAGGGGAATTCACCCCTCCACTTT	CASSLTGQGNSPLHF
TRBV6-5	NA	TRBJ1-1	many	TGTGCCAGCAGTCCCCCTGGGGAGAAGGGGAACACTGAAGCTTTCTTT	CASSPPGEKGNTEAFF
TRBV10-2	TRBD1	TRBJ2-7	many	TGCGCCAGCAGTGAACAGGGGGGAGGCTACGAGCAGTACTTC	CASSEQGGGYEQYF
TRBV7-2	TRBD1	TRBJ2-7	many	TGTGCCAGCAGCGGACAGACAGGGGGCGAGCAGTACTTC	CASSGQTGGEQYF
TRBV5-6	TRBD1	TRBJ1-2	many	TGTGCCAGCAGCGGACAGGGGGTACGGGGCTACACCTTC	CASSGQGVRGYTF
TRBV4-2	NA	TRBJ2-5	many	TGTGCCAGCAGCGACCAGACGGCTGGAGAGACCCAGTACTTC	CASSDQTAGETQYF
TRBV5-1	TRBD1	TRBJ2-7	many	TGCGCCAGCAGCCCGGGACAGGGATCACCCTACGAGCAGTACTTC	CASSPGQGSPYEQYF
TRBV7-2	NA	TRBJ1-4	many	TGTGCCAGCAGCTTAGCATGGGGAGCTAATGAAAAACTGTTTTTT	CASSLAWGANEKLFF
TRBV10-3	TRBD2	TRBJ2-3	many	TGTGCCATCAGTGAAGCGGGGGGCACAGATACGCAGTATTTT	CAISEAGGTDTQYF
TRBV7-2	TRBD2	TRBJ2-2	many	TGTGCCAGCAGCTTCTTTAGCGGGTCCTACACCGGGGAGCTGTTTTTT	CASSFFSGSYTGELFF
TRBV7-2	NA	TRBJ2-7	many	TGTGCCAGCAGCTTAGGCAGCTCCGGGGAGCAGTACTTC	CASSLGSSGEQYF
TRBV3-1	NA	TRBJ1-5	many	TGTGCCAGCAGCCAGGCGCAGGGAGAGCCCCAGCATTTT	CASSQAQGEPQHF
TRBV5-1	NA	TRBJ2-7	many	TGCGCCAGCAGCTTGTCCGGGACCTCCAGGGGCGAGCAGTACTTC	CASSLSGTSRGEQYF
TRBV25-1	TRBD1	TRBJ2-3	few	TGTGCCAGCACTATGACAGGGGCCACAGATACGCAGTATTTT	CASTMTGATDTQYF